These 3 T cell receptor beta chains were sequenced from one sample in a study of glioma-infiltrating T cells after dendritic cell vaccination. Measured with immunoSEQ multiplex PCR; TCRdb has only the in-frame clones, and not every one. The table includes tens of thousands of clones, approximately 85% detected once. This specimen consisted of blood, obtained before dendritic cell vaccination. The receptor source for this set is a human donor with glioblastoma.

The chain joins TRBV2 to TRBJ1-1; no firm D call. The V gene's germline CDR1 is SNHLY and CDR2 FYNNEI. This CDR3 is built from 16 residues. The V end lost 5 bases, the J end lost 0 bases, and 16 bases lay between the germline ends. The CDR3 sequence: CASSNSWEYMNTEAFF. CDR3 DNA: TGTGCCAGCAGTAATTCATGGGAGTATATGAACACTGAAGCTTTCTTT.

This chain uses TRBV5-8 with TRBJ2-5; a possible D gene is TRBD1 (5 bases). CDR3 size: 14 residues. The germline V gene has CDR1 SGHTS and CDR2 YDEGEE. V was clipped by 3 bases and J by 5 bases, with 14 bases between them. The CDR3 coding sequence is TGTGCCAGCAGCTCCCTCAGGGAAATGGAGACCCAGTACTTC. Protein sequence: CASSSLREMETQYF. Variable domain in full (rest from reference TRBV5-8 and TRBJ2-5): EAGVTQSPTHLIKTRGQQATLRCSPISGHTSVYWYQQALGLGLQFLLWYDEGEERNRGNFPPRFSGRQFPNYSSELNVNALELEDSALYLCASSSLREMETQYFGPGTRLLVL.

The DNA of the CDR3 is TGTGCCAGCAGCCTCCCACAGGGGGCAGGTAGGAGAGGCTACACCTTC. As protein: CASSLPQGAGRRGYTF. V and J are TRBV5-4 and TRBJ1-2; 9 bases agree with TRBD1. CDR3 length equals 16 residues. V lost 4 bases, J lost 8 bases, and 15 bases stayed unmatched. CDR1 is SGHNT and CDR2 is YYREEE in the germline V gene (reference sequence).